A single sample is the source of the 32 T cell receptor beta chains below, sequenced in a study of T-cell reconstitution after alpha-beta-depleted transplantation in children. Preparing the TCRbeta library involved the use of unique molecular identifiers. A single record per CDR3 protein comes from TCRdb applying MiXCR to the PCR reads. The sample consists of about 260,000 distinct CDR3 sequences, roughly 10% of them appearing once. Sequencing used peripheral blood, obtained 180 days after TCRalphabeta/CD19-depleted stem cell transplant. The receptors were gathered from a male patient under 10 years old who had a stem cell transplant for chronic granulomatous disease, so the T cells may come from the graft donor.

This clonotype was counted at least ten times. The chain has TRBV20-1 and TRBJ1-1, with D unclear. The V gene's germline CDR1 is DFQATT and CDR2 SNEGSKA (reference sequence). CDR3 size: 14 residues. V dropped 1 base and J dropped 3 bases, with 12 bases sitting between them. DNA of the CDR3: TGCAGTGCTAGAGGGATGTCTTTGGACACTGAAGCTTTCTTT. This codes for CSARGMSLDTEAFF.

This clonotype was detected many times. The chain carries TRBV6-5 and TRBJ2-5, with 13 nucleotides matching TRBD2. The CDR3 covers 14 residues. The J segment lost 4 bases and the V segment lost 6 bases, leaving 2 bases of the junction unmatched. The V gene's germline CDR1 is MNHEY and CDR2 SVGAGI. CDR3 sequence: CASRRLAGGETQYF. The CDR3 DNA reads as TGTGCCAGCAGGAGACTAGCGGGAGGAGAGACCCAGTACTTC.

The sample holds a few counts of this clonotype. The chain carries TRBV12-3 or TRBV12-4 and TRBJ2-5; D may match TRBD1 or TRBD2 (5 bases each). The CDR3 covers 14 residues. Deletions cut 6 bases from V and 4 bases from J, with 15 bases between. The CDR3 nucleotides are TGTGCCAGCAGGAGACCGGGACCCGGAGAGACCCAGTACTTC. Protein: CASRRPGPGETQYF.

This clonotype appeared many times. This rearrangement joins TRBV7-2 to TRBJ1-6; D gene ambiguous. The CDR3 totals 11 residues. The ends were cut back, 4 bases at V and 8 bases at J, with 3 bases in the middle. Germline loops: CDR1 SGHTA, CDR2 FQGNSA. The CDR3 spells CASSSDSPLHF. CDR3 sequence (DNA): TGTGCCAGCAGCTCTGATTCACCCCTCCACTTT.

This clonotype showed up many times. Mismatch with germline at one junction end may stem from a read error. The rearrangement uses TRBV7-7 and TRBJ2-3, with D perhaps matching TRBD1 or TRBD2 (5 bases each). CDR3 length equals 15 residues. Germline CDR1 reads SSHAT; CDR2 reads FNYEAQ (reference sequence). The CDR3 DNA sequence: TGTGCTAGCAGCTTCAGAGGGGCTCCCACAGATACGCAGTATTTT. It translates to CASSFRGAPTDTQYF.

This clonotype was detected many times. V is TRBV12-3 or TRBV12-4 and J is TRBJ1-6; D is ambiguous. V shed 1 base and J shed 5 bases, with 6 bases lying between them. The CDR3 length is 14 residues. In DNA form, the CDR3 reads TGTGCCAGCAGTTTAGGCGGCGATAATTCACCCCTCCACTTT. This gives the protein CASSLGGDNSPLHF.

Of note for this clonotype: A read error is possible here, since a much larger clone lies one base away. The V call is TRBV27, the J call TRBJ2-1, with 9 bases fitting TRBD2. Germline V gene data show CDR1 as MNHEY and CDR2 as SMNVEV (reference sequence). CDR3 length: 16 residues. V lost 3 bases and J lost 6; bases outside the gene matches: 9. The CDR3 sequence is CASSFRRGGYCNEQFF. The CDR3 region has the DNA TGTGCCAGCAGTTTTCGGCGGGGGGGCTATTGCAATGAGCAGTTCTTC.

This clonotype has a count of ten or more. The V gene is TRBV15, the J gene TRBJ2-2, with D possibly being TRBD2 (6 bases). CDR3 length equals 13 residues. Trimming pared 11 bases from V and 5 bases from J, leaving 15 bases between. The germline V gene encodes CDR1 LNHNV and CDR2 YYDKDF (reference sequence). CDR3 nucleotides: TGTGCCTCCGGGGCGGAGGGGACCGGGGAGCTGTTTTTT. This codes for CASGAEGTGELFF.

A word on this clonotype: This could be a read error, since a much larger clone is one nucleotide away. The chain links TRBV5-1 to TRBJ2-5, with D uncertain. The CDR3 has 16 amino acids. CDR1 is SGHRS and CDR2 is YFSETQ in the germline V gene. The CDR3 DNA reads as TGCGCCAGCAGCTTGGTCCCGACAAATTTCCAAGAGCCCCAGTACTTC. Its protein product is CASSLVPTNFQEPQYF.

At least ten counts were recorded for this clonotype. The chain combines TRBV12-3 or TRBV12-4 with TRBJ1-2; TRBD1 agrees at 7 bases. The trim removed 6 bases at V and 6 bases at J, leaving 7 bases unmatched. The CDR3 spans 13 residues. CDR3 coding DNA: TGTGCCAGCAGGAGACAGGGTGGACATGGCTACACCTTC. Translating it yields CASRRQGGHGYTF.

Points on this clonotype: A much larger clone is a single base away; this may be a read error. The gene calls are TRBV5-4 and TRBJ2-3; no reliable D call. The end of the DNA fits TRBJ1-5 better, so the J call may be wrong. The V gene's germline CDR1 is SGHNT and CDR2 YYREEE (reference sequence). This CDR3 is 17 amino acids long. The CDR3 sequence is CASSLAISGRNTDTQHF. The CDR3 DNA sequence: TGTGCCAGCAGCTTGGCCATCAGCGGGAGGAACACAGATACGCAGCATTTT.

This clonotype has just one count. A much bigger clone sits one base away, suggesting this may be a read error. This chain uses TRBV27 with TRBJ2-5; a weak D match, TRBD1 (7 bases). The V gene's germline CDR1 is MNHEY and CDR2 SMNVEV (reference sequence). This CDR3 is 13 amino acids long. This CDR3 reads CASKGGGEETPYF. DNA of the CDR3: TGTGCCAGCAAAGGAGGGGGCGAGGAGACCCCGTACTTC.

This clonotype was counted many times. The chain joins TRBV5-1 to TRBJ2-2; 8 nucleotides agree with TRBD2. Per germline, CDR1 SGHRS and CDR2 YFSETQ. This CDR3 spans 14 amino acids. The V gene end was trimmed by 1 base and the J gene end by 6 bases; junction bases not matched to a gene: 2. In nucleotides, the CDR3 is TGCGCCAGCAGCTTGTTAGCGGGGTCCGGGGAGCTGTTTTTT. It codes for CASSLLAGSGELFF.

This clonotype was detected ten times or more. The rearrangement uses TRBV29-1 and TRBJ2-5; possibly TRBD2 for D (6 bases). This CDR3 comprises 13 residues. V dropped 6 bases and J dropped 0 bases, with 11 bases sitting between them. From germline, CDR1 is SQVTM and CDR2 ANQGSEA. CDR3: CSVAGLYQETQYF. The CDR3 bases are TGCAGCGTGGCGGGGTTGTACCAAGAGACCCAGTACTTC.

This clonotype was detected many times. CDR3 nucleotide sequence: TGTGCCAGCAGCTATGACAAGGGCCCCTTTTTCCAAGAGACCCAGTACTTC. It is translated as CASSYDKGPFFQETQYF. This rearrangement joins TRBV5-6 to TRBJ2-5; D remains unclear. The CDR3 spans 17 residues. Per the germline V gene, CDR1 is SGHDT and CDR2 is YYEEEE. V was trimmed by 3 bases and J by 1 base, leaving 19 bases between them.

This clonotype was detected ten times or more. The rearrangement joins TRBV20-1 to TRBJ2-7, with no clear D. CDR1 DFQATT and CDR2 SNEGSKA come from the germline V gene (reference sequence). V was clipped by 5 bases and J by 1 base, with 12 bases between them. The length of the CDR3 is 13 residues. The chain's CDR3 is CSAHSDRSYEQYF. The CDR3, as DNA: TGCAGTGCTCACTCGGACCGATCCTACGAGCAGTACTTC.

This clonotype has at least ten counts. The genes are TRBV7-6 and TRBJ1-4; D might be TRBD1 (5 bases). The CDR3 sequence is 15 residues long. Trimming took off 5 bases at V and 6 bases at J, with 16 bases between the two ends. The germline V gene encodes CDR1 SGHVS and CDR2 FNYEAQ. CDR3 DNA sequence: TGTGCCAGCAGCAACGACGGCGGGGGGGATGAAAAACTGTTTTTT. Its protein product is CASSNDGGGDEKLFF.

This clonotype was seen many times. The V gene is TRBV18, the J gene TRBJ1-1; tentatively, D is TRBD1 (5 bases). The germline V gene encodes CDR1 KGHSH and CDR2 LQKENI. Trimming left V 3 bases short and J 4 bases short, with 18 bases between. This CDR3 is built from 16 residues. The CDR3 sequence: CASSPNGQRLSTEAFF. In DNA form, the CDR3 reads TGTGCCAGCTCACCGAACGGACAACGATTGAGCACTGAAGCTTTCTTT. Together with reference TRBV18 and TRBJ1-1, the CDR3 gives the full variable domain: NAGVMQNPRHLVRRRGQEARLRCSPMKGHSHVYWYRQLPEEGLKFMVYLQKENIIDESGMPKERFSAEFPKEGPSILRIQQVVRGDSAAYFCASSPNGQRLSTEAFFGQGTRLTVV.

With regard to this clonotype: This clone may be a read error of a much larger clone one base away. The chain has TRBV6-1 and TRBJ2-2; D gene uncertain. Germline V gene lookup returns CDR1 MNHNS and CDR2 SASEGT. The V gene lost 3 bases and the J gene lost 5 bases, with 7 bases spanning the gap. There are 13 residues in the CDR3. This CDR3 is CASSDRFTGELFF. The CDR3 DNA sequence: TGTGCCAGCAGTGACAGATTTACCGGGGAGCTGTTTTTT.

Note on this clonotype: This may be a read error, as it is one base from a much larger clone. This chain uses TRBV7-2 with TRBJ2-3; D is possibly TRBD1 (5 bases). The DNA end is a closer match to TRBJ1-5, so the J assignment may be wrong. Germline V CDR1 and CDR2: SGHTA, FQGNSA. The CDR3 covers 14 residues. The CDR3 loop reads CASSTGTSTDTQHF. The CDR3 DNA follows: TGTGCCAGCAGCACGGGGACTAGCACAGATACGCAGCATTTT.

The sample holds many counts of this clonotype. The rearrangement uses TRBV27 and TRBJ1-3, with D possibly TRBD1 on 5 matching bases. The germline V gene has CDR1 MNHEY and CDR2 SMNVEV (reference sequence). This CDR3 comprises 18 residues. V was clipped by 4 bases and J by 0 bases, with 19 bases between them. The CDR3 reads CASSSWGGATGSGNTIYF. Written as DNA, the CDR3 is TGTGCCAGCAGTTCATGGGGGGGTGCGACTGGCTCTGGAAACACCATATATTTT.

This clonotype was observed many times. V gene TRBV29-1 combines with J gene TRBJ2-1; 9 bases match TRBD2. This CDR3 is 17 amino acids long. Germline V gene sequence: CDR1 SQVTM, CDR2 ANQGSEA. J was trimmed by 0 bases and V by 3 bases; bases with no gene match: 9. The CDR3 loop is CSVDGLAGLSSYNEQFF. The CDR3 DNA sequence: TGCAGCGTTGATGGGCTAGCGGGGCTTAGCTCCTACAATGAGCAGTTCTTC.

About this clonotype itself: Possible read error: a much larger clone is one base away. V is TRBV6-5 and J is TRBJ1-1, with a weak D call TRBD1 (6 bases). The germline gives CDR1 MNHEY, CDR2 SVGAGI. The germline V and J ends were trimmed by 2 bases and 5 bases, with 12 bases remaining between them. This CDR3 has 14 amino acids. The CDR3 sequence is CASSYTGAETEAFF. The CDR3 DNA reads TGTGCCAGCAGTTACACGGGGGCAGAAACTGAAGCTTTCTTT.

In the case of this clonotype: Given a much more abundant clone one base away, this may be a read error. The rearrangement links TRBV6-2 or TRBV6-3 to TRBJ2-1, with D perhaps TRBD2 (5 bases). V lost 7 bases to trimming and J lost 9 bases, with 16 bases between them. The CDR3 is made up of 13 amino acids. From germline, CDR1 is MNHEY and CDR2 SVGEGT. CDR3 in DNA: TGTGCCAGCACGTATAGGGAGAACAGTGAGCAGTTCTTC. This encodes CASTYRENSEQFF.

Note on this clonotype: This sequence may be a read error, since a much larger clone differs from it by one base. The chain is built from TRBV29-1 and TRBJ1-2; TRBD1 might be the D (6 bases). V was clipped by 7 bases and J by 8 bases, with 17 bases between them. Germline-derived CDR1 and CDR2 are SQVTM and ANQGSEA. The CDR3 sequence is 12 residues long. The CDR3 DNA follows: TGCAGCGCTCCCGGGGGGGGCGAGGGCTACACCTTC. Amino acid sequence: CSAPGGGEGYTF.

This clonotype showed up many times. The gene calls are TRBV7-2 and TRBJ2-2, with D possibly being TRBD1 (5 bases). Germline CDR1 SGHTA, CDR2 FQGNSA. Between the trimmed V and J ends, which lost 5 bases and 7 bases, there was a span of 11 bases. This CDR3 is built from 13 residues. CDR3 protein: CASSPGRLGELFF. The CDR3, as DNA: TGTGCCAGCAGCCCAGGGCGGCTCGGGGAGCTGTTTTTT.

This clonotype was recorded at least ten times. The V call is TRBV5-1, the J call TRBJ2-2; D ambiguous. The CDR3 extends over 15 amino acids. Germline values: CDR1 SGHRS, CDR2 YFSETQ. The V gene lost 0 bases and the J gene lost 0 bases, with 6 bases spanning the gap. CDR3 in DNA: TGCGCCAGCAGCTTGGACATAACGAACACCGGGGAGCTGTTTTTT. This encodes CASSLDITNTGELFF.

This clonotype was picked up many times. V usage is TRBV6-1 and J usage is TRBJ1-5; the D gene is possibly TRBD1 (5 bases). The CDR3 covers 13 residues. Trimming removed 3 bases at V and 4 bases at J, with 7 bases between. CDR1 MNHNS and CDR2 SASEGT come from the germline V gene. The CDR3 nucleotides read TGTGCCAGCAGTGAGGGGGTGAATCAGCCCCAGCATTTT. The encoded protein is CASSEGVNQPQHF.

This clonotype was counted only a few times. DNA of the CDR3: TGTGCCACCAGATTCTGGAGGGCAGATACGCAGTATTTT. It translates to CATRFWRADTQYF. J is TRBJ2-3 and V is TRBV11-2; weak D call: TRBD2 (6 bases). Trimming stripped 10 bases from V and 4 bases from J, with 15 bases between. Germline V gene data show CDR1 as SGHAT and CDR2 as FQNNGV. The CDR3 sequence is 13 residues long.

The chain links TRBV12-3 or TRBV12-4 to TRBJ1-4; perhaps TRBD1 as D (6 bases). The CDR3 length is 16 residues. The V end was cut by 5 bases, the J end by 5 bases, with 18 bases between. The CDR3 nucleotides read TGTGCCAGCAGTCCGGAGGGGGGGGCAAGAAATGAAAAACTGTTTTTT. It specifies CASSPEGGARNEKLFF.

This clonotype was found many times. The chain is built from TRBV7-9 and TRBJ2-7, with D perhaps given as TRBD1 or TRBD2 (5 bases each). Germline V gene sequence: CDR1 SEHNR, CDR2 FQNEAQ (reference sequence). The CDR3 spans 14 residues. The V end lost 1 base, the J end lost 7 bases, and 14 bases lay between the germline ends. The CDR3 sequence: CASSLGDPHSEQYF. The CDR3 region has the DNA TGTGCCAGCAGCTTAGGGGACCCACACAGTGAGCAGTACTTC.

This clonotype was recorded many times. The DNA of the CDR3 is TGCAGTGCTAGAGGGCGGGACAGGGACACAGATACGCAGTATTTT. Translated, it gives CSARGRDRDTDTQYF. The chain is built from TRBV20-1 and TRBJ2-3, with 9 bases fitting TRBD1. This CDR3 has 15 amino acids. Trimming at V came to 1 base and at J to 2 bases, leaving 4 bases not matched to a gene. Per germline, CDR1 DFQATT and CDR2 SNEGSKA (reference sequence).